The rows below give T cell receptor beta chains drawn from one sample of a study of CD8 T cells in Susac syndrome. TCRdb re-called the immunoSEQ multiplex PCR reads through MiXCR, storing one row per CDR3 protein. The table has roughly 150,000 distinct CDR3 sequences, 85% to 95% seen once. Input material: CD8+ T cells from PBMCs. The receptor source for this set is a human donor with Susac syndrome. Both conserved end residues are part of each CDR3. The order of the fields is D gene, V gene, J gene, clone size, CDR3 DNA, CDR3 protein. A D gene is named only where the DNA matches it firmly. The size field is filled for only some rows; it gives once, few, many or a size class.

d_call: TRBD1
v_call: TRBV9
j_call: TRBJ1-4
clone_size: once
cdr3_nt: TGTGCCAGCAGCCCTCCCGGGACAGGGTTTGAAAAACTGTTTTTT
cdr3_aa: CASSPPGTGFEKLFF

d_call: .
v_call: TRBV28
j_call: TRBJ2-5
clone_size: .
cdr3_nt: TGTGCCAGCGGCGAGGGCCACCAAGAGACCCAGTACTTC
cdr3_aa: CASGEGHQETQYF

d_call: .
v_call: TRBV14
j_call: TRBJ2-6
clone_size: .
cdr3_nt: TGTGCCAGCACCCCGTCGGAGACCCCCTATTCTGGGGCCAACGTCCTGACTTTC
cdr3_aa: CASTPSETPYSGANVLTF

d_call: .
v_call: TRBV29-1
j_call: TRBJ1-2
clone_size: once
cdr3_nt: TGCAGCGTTGAGTCCCGCTACTATGGCTACACCTTC
cdr3_aa: CSVESRYYGYTF

d_call: TRBD1
v_call: TRBV5-1
j_call: TRBJ2-7
clone_size: .
cdr3_nt: TGCGCCAGCAGCTTGCCGACGACAGGGGGCCACTACGAGCAGTACTTC
cdr3_aa: CASSLPTTGGHYEQYF

d_call: .
v_call: TRBV28
j_call: TRBJ2-1
clone_size: .
cdr3_nt: TGTGCCAGCAGTCCTAGTTTGTGGGGCGAACTTTGGGATGAGCAGTTCTTC
cdr3_aa: CASSPSLWGELWDEQFF

d_call: .
v_call: TRBV12-3/TRBV12-4
j_call: TRBJ1-1
clone_size: .
cdr3_nt: TGTGCCAGCAGCAACCGTGAAGCTTTCTTT
cdr3_aa: CASSNREAFF

d_call: TRBD1
v_call: TRBV6-5
j_call: TRBJ1-5
clone_size: .
cdr3_nt: TGTGCCAGCAGTTACTACAGACAGGGGGGATATAGCAATCAGCCCCAGCATTTT
cdr3_aa: CASSYYRQGGYSNQPQHF

d_call: .
v_call: TRBV6-6
j_call: TRBJ1-1
clone_size: .
cdr3_nt: TGTGCCAGCATCCATCAACTGAGGACAGACAACACTGAAGCTTTCTTT
cdr3_aa: CASIHQLRTDNTEAFF

d_call: .
v_call: TRBV20-1
j_call: TRBJ2-3
clone_size: .
cdr3_nt: TGCAGTGCTAGAGGGCCCACAGATACGCAGTATTTT
cdr3_aa: CSARGPTDTQYF

d_call: .
v_call: TRBV20-1
j_call: TRBJ2-7
clone_size: once
cdr3_nt: TGCAGTGCTAGAGATTCCATCTACGAGCAGTACTTC
cdr3_aa: CSARDSIYEQYF

d_call: TRBD2
v_call: TRBV9
j_call: TRBJ2-7
clone_size: .
cdr3_nt: TGTGCCAGCAGCGTAGGGCCGGGAGGGTCCTACGAGCAGTACTTC
cdr3_aa: CASSVGPGGSYEQYF

d_call: TRBD2
v_call: TRBV27
j_call: TRBJ2-3
clone_size: .
cdr3_nt: TGTGCCAGCAGTTTATCGGCTAGCGGAGATACGCAGTATTTT
cdr3_aa: CASSLSASGDTQYF

d_call: .
v_call: TRBV12-3/TRBV12-4
j_call: TRBJ1-5
clone_size: .
cdr3_nt: TGTGCCAGCAGGGGACGGGCCAATCAGCCCCAGCATTTT
cdr3_aa: CASRGRANQPQHF

d_call: .
v_call: TRBV5-6
j_call: TRBJ2-5
clone_size: once
cdr3_nt: TGTGCCAGCAGCTTCCCCCTCGACAGACAAGAGACCCAGTACTTC
cdr3_aa: CASSFPLDRQETQYF

d_call: .
v_call: TRBV19
j_call: TRBJ2-1
clone_size: .
cdr3_nt: TGTGCCAGTGAGACAGGCAATGAGCAGTTCTTC
cdr3_aa: CASETGNEQFF

d_call: .
v_call: TRBV6-5
j_call: TRBJ2-2
clone_size: .
cdr3_nt: TGTGCCAGCAGTCCCCGAGTGGCCGGGGAGCTGTTTTTT
cdr3_aa: CASSPRVAGELFF

d_call: .
v_call: TRBV12-3/TRBV12-4
j_call: TRBJ1-5
clone_size: once
cdr3_nt: TGTGCCAGCAGTTTAGAGTATAGCAATCAGCCCCAGCATTTT
cdr3_aa: CASSLEYSNQPQHF

d_call: .
v_call: TRBV27
j_call: TRBJ2-1
clone_size: .
cdr3_nt: TGTGCCAGCCGGGCGGCATACAATGAGCAGTTCTTC
cdr3_aa: CASRAAYNEQFF

d_call: .
v_call: TRBV9
j_call: TRBJ2-6
clone_size: .
cdr3_nt: TGTGTCAGCTTTGGCCGCTTAATTAGCTCTGGGGCCAACGTCCTGACTTTC
cdr3_aa: CVSFGRLISSGANVLTF